This passage covers 9 T cell receptor beta chains from one sample sequenced in a study of shared clonotypes between healthy human individuals. Assay used: immunoSEQ multiplex PCR; TCRdb lists only in-frame clones, some missing. Of millions of clones detected, over 85% appear once; the ten largest clones hold about 0.39%. Sequencing was performed on naive CD4+ T cells from PBMCs. Subset meaning: CD45RA+ positively selected. The receptors shown here come from a man aged 18 to 30 in good health. Some clones in this sample may be carry-over from other donors' samples.

The chain recombines TRBV10-2 with TRBJ1-2; a possible D gene is TRBD1 (5 bases). This CDR3 is 16 amino acids long. Deletions cut 7 bases from V and 4 bases from J, with 22 bases between. Germline lookup yields CDR1 WSHSY and CDR2 SAAADI. The CDR3 protein is CASTEPNPGRSYGYTF. The CDR3 DNA follows: TGCGCCAGCACCGAGCCGAATCCGGGACGGAGCTATGGCTACACCTTC.

In its sample, this clone was seen once. The chain is built from TRBV6-5 and TRBJ2-7; 9 bases match TRBD1. Losses at the gene ends were 4 bases for V and 2 bases for J; bases not matched to a gene: 3. Germline V gives CDR1 MNHEY, CDR2 SVGAGI. This CDR3 has 14 amino acids. In DNA form, the CDR3 reads TGTGCCAGCAGTTTAAGACAGGGGGCCTACGAGCAGTACTTC. Its protein product is CASSLRQGAYEQYF.

This clone was seen only a few times. The chain joins TRBV28 to TRBJ1-1; D is ambiguous. This CDR3 contains 12 residues. CDR1 is MDHEN and CDR2 is SYDVKM in the germline V gene. Trimming took off 11 bases at V and 3 bases at J, with 13 bases between the two ends. CDR3 sequence: CAASWSYTEAFF. CDR3 nucleotides: TGTGCCGCCAGCTGGTCCTACACTGAAGCTTTCTTT.

The J gene is TRBJ1-4, the V gene TRBV27, with 8 bases fitting TRBD1. This CDR3 has 16 residues. Germline CDR1 MNHEY, CDR2 SMNVEV (reference sequence). Germline trimming cut 3 bases from V and 3 bases from J; bases unmatched to any gene: 6. CDR3 sequence: CASSFRGRLPNEKLFF. CDR3 nucleotides: TGTGCCAGCAGTTTCAGGGGGCGGCTACCTAATGAAAAACTGTTTTTT.

The chain combines TRBV7-8 with TRBJ2-2, with no clear D. V lost 0 bases, J lost 4 bases, and 9 bases lay in between. The CDR3 sequence is 15 residues long. Germline lookup yields CDR1 SGHVS and CDR2 FQNEAQ. The CDR3 DNA reads TGTGCCAGCAGCTTAGCGCTGGGGTCCACCGGGGAGCTGTTTTTT. This translates into CASSLALGSTGELFF.

A single count supports this clone. This chain uses TRBV28 with TRBJ2-7; no firm D call. The V end lost 4 bases, the J end lost 3 bases, and 10 bases lay between the germline ends. The CDR3 loop spans 13 amino acids. Germline lookup yields CDR1 MDHEN and CDR2 SYDVKM. CDR3 loop: CASSSQALYEQYF. Written as DNA, the CDR3 is TGTGCCAGCAGTTCCCAGGCCCTCTACGAGCAGTACTTC.

This CDR3 is CASSSTGANMNTEAFF. CDR3 DNA: TGTGCCAGCAGTTCAACAGGGGCGAACATGAACACTGAAGCTTTCTTT. The chain is built from TRBV28 and TRBJ1-1; 7 nucleotides match TRBD1. The CDR3 contains 16 residues. The germline gives CDR1 MDHEN, CDR2 SYDVKM. V shed 4 bases and J 0 bases; nucleotides not matched to a gene: 8.

The J gene is TRBJ2-3, the V gene TRBV28; D might be TRBD2 (6 bases). V was shortened by 2 bases and J by 2 bases, with 11 bases between the two germline ends. The CDR3 extends over 15 amino acids. CDR1 is MDHEN, CDR2 SYDVKM, per germline. This CDR3 is CASSLGGAATDTQYF. CDR3 DNA: TGTGCCAGCAGTTTAGGAGGGGCGGCCACAGATACGCAGTATTTT.

This chain links TRBV7-2 with TRBJ2-3; D not resolved. Germline V CDR1 and CDR2: SGHTA, FQGNSA. The CDR3 has 13 amino acids. V lost 3 bases and J lost 1, with 5 bases in between. The CDR3 region is CASSLTGTDTQYF. CDR3 DNA: TGTGCCAGCAGCTTGACTGGCACAGATACGCAGTATTTT. The whole variable domain, remainder taken from reference TRBV7-2 and TRBJ2-3, is GAGVSQSPSNKVTEKGKDVELRCDPISGHTALYWYRQSLGQGLEFLIYFQGNSAPDKSGLPSDRFSAERTGGSVSTLTIQRTQQEDSAVYLCASSLTGTDTQYFGPGTRLTVL.